The next 18 T cell receptor beta chains were all read from a single sample in a study of prognosis after radiotherapy for stage I lung cancer. Two-round multiplex PCR on genomic DNA was the method by which TCR beta CDR3 was amplified. Initially, in first-round PCR, primers specific to each TRBV and TRBJ gene were used. TCRdb independently ran MiXCR on the multiplex PCR reads; one entry per CDR3 protein. The sample holds fewer than 40,000 distinct CDR3 sequences, nearly 35% seen once. The material sequenced was PBMCs, taken before or after stereotactic body radiation therapy (not recorded which). The receptor source for this set is a donor older than 45 with non-small cell lung cancer.

The count of this clonotype is one. Only one base separates this from a far larger clonotype, so it likely reflects a read error. This sequence joins TRBV12-3 or TRBV12-4 and TRBJ2-7; TRBD1 matches at 10 bases. CDR3 length: 18 amino acids. The junction had 20 bases not matched to a gene; V was cut back by 5 bases and J by 7 bases. DNA for the CDR3: TGTGCCAGCAGTACCGGGACAGGGGTCCTTATTTCCTACAATGAGCAGTACTTC. This sequence encodes CASSTGTGVLISYNEQYF.

The chain uses TRBV5-1 and TRBJ2-3, with a tentative D call TRBD2 (5 bases). This CDR3 has 15 residues. Germline CDR1 reads SGHRS; CDR2 reads YFSETQ. CDR3 in amino acids: CTSSLGWGGTDTQYF. The CDR3 DNA reads TGCACAAGCAGCTTGGGCTGGGGAGGCACAGATACGCAGTATTTT. The full variable domain, completed using reference TRBV5-1 and TRBJ2-3, is KAGVTQTPRYLIKTRGQQVTLSCSPISGHRSVSWYQQTPGQGLQFLFEYFSETQRNKGNFPGRFSGRQFSNSRSEMNVSTLELGDSALYLCTSSLGWGGTDTQYFGPGTRLTVL.

This clonotype was detected many times. The chain carries TRBV3-1 and TRBJ2-1; 8 bases map to TRBD2. In germline, CDR1 is LGHDT, CDR2 YNNKEL (reference sequence). This CDR3 has 18 residues. The J segment lost 3 bases and the V segment lost 1 base, leaving 11 bases of the junction unmatched. CDR3 residues: CASSQVLFGSGDYNEQFF. The CDR3 region has the DNA TGTGCCAGCAGCCAAGTTCTTTTCGGTAGCGGGGACTACAATGAGCAGTTCTTC.

This clonotype was seen repeatedly, ten times or more. This chain joins TRBV28 and TRBJ1-2; no definite D call. Between the trimmed V and J ends, which lost 6 bases and 3 bases, there was a span of 14 bases. The CDR3 consists of 14 residues. Germline lookup yields CDR1 MDHEN and CDR2 SYDVKM. CDR3 sequence reads: CASRSDLADYGYTF. The CDR3 bases are TGTGCCAGCAGATCAGATTTGGCGGACTATGGCTACACCTTC.

The sample holds many counts of this clonotype. The chain uses TRBV10-3 and TRBJ2-1; 9 positions agree with TRBD2. The CDR3 sequence is 16 residues long. From germline, CDR1 is ENHRY and CDR2 SYGVKD. The V and J ends lost 0 bases and 6 bases, in that order; junction bases with no gene match: 6. The CDR3 DNA sequence: TGTGCCATCAGTGAGTCGGGACTAGCCACAGGCAATGAGCAGTTCTTC. It is translated as CAISESGLATGNEQFF.

The table lists this clonotype with many counts. This chain joins TRBV19 and TRBJ2-6; D is uncertain. Trimming stripped 2 bases from V and 0 bases from J, with 11 bases between. CDR1 is LNHDA, CDR2 SQIVND, per germline (reference sequence). The CDR3 has 17 residues. DNA of the CDR3: TGTGCCAGTAGTATAAACAGTCTCAGCTCTGGGGCCAACGTCCTGACTTTC. This translates into CASSINSLSSGANVLTF. Full variable domain (rest looked up from reference TRBV19 and TRBJ2-6): DGGITQSPKYLFRKEGQNVTLSCEQNLNHDAMYWYRQDPGQGLRLIYYSQIVNDFQKGDIAEGYSVSREKKESFPLTVTSAQKNPTAFYLCASSINSLSSGANVLTFGAGSRLTVL.

The genes are TRBV7-9 and TRBJ2-2; D possibly uses TRBD1 or TRBD2 (7 bases each). The CDR3 totals 15 residues. Germline assignment: CDR1 SEHNR and CDR2 FQNEAQ (reference sequence). Trimming removed 5 bases from V and 5 bases from J, with 15 bases in between. CDR3 loop: CASSRYRGGTGELFF. The CDR3 coding sequence is TGTGCCAGCAGCCGGTACAGGGGAGGGACCGGGGAGCTGTTTTTT.

In regard to this clonotype: It may be a read error: a sequence one base away is much more abundant. In DNA form, the CDR3 reads TGCAGCGTTCAAGCGGTGGGTCAGGAGACCCAGTACTTC. Its protein is CSVQAVGQETQYF. The gene calls are TRBV29-1 and TRBJ2-5, with D perhaps matching TRBD2 (5 bases). Germline values: CDR1 SQVTM, CDR2 ANQGSEA. The CDR3 is 13 amino acids. V lost 5 bases to trimming and J lost 5 bases, with 15 bases between them.

The sample holds many counts of this clonotype. The rearrangement links TRBV19 to TRBJ1-3; TRBD1 aligns across 8 bases. The V gene end was trimmed by 5 bases and the J gene end by 3 bases; junction bases not matched to a gene: 6. Germline V gene lookup returns CDR1 LNHDA and CDR2 SQIVND (reference sequence). CDR3 length: 15 residues. CDR3 protein: CASSALTGVGNTIYF. The DNA of the CDR3 is TGTGCCAGTAGTGCTCTGACAGGGGTTGGAAACACCATATATTTT.

The V gene is TRBV6-1, the J gene TRBJ1-2; unclear D gene. Germline V gene data show CDR1 as MNHNS and CDR2 as SASEGT. The CDR3 is 18 residues long. Trimming removed 0 bases at V and 4 bases at J, with 21 bases between. CDR3 sequence: CASSEACFSVDGSYGYTF. The DNA for the CDR3 is TGTGCCAGCAGTGAAGCCTGCTTCTCAGTGGACGGTAGCTATGGCTACACCTTC.

Here the CDR3 reads CASSLWGTGGTDTQYF. The CDR3 nucleotides are TGTGCCAGCAGCCTTTGGGGGACAGGGGGCACAGATACGCAGTATTTT. The chain carries TRBV2 and TRBJ2-3, with 10 nucleotides matching TRBD1. The V and J ends lost 6 bases and 1 base, in that order; junction bases with no gene match: 7. Germline-derived CDR1 and CDR2 are SNHLY and FYNNEI. The CDR3 has 16 residues. The full variable domain, rest sourced from reference TRBV2 and TRBJ2-3, is EPEVTQTPSHQVTQMGQEVILRCVPISNHLYFYWYRQILGQKVEFLVSFYNNEISEKSEIFDDQFSVERPDGSNFTLKIRSTKLEDSAMYFCASSLWGTGGTDTQYFGPGTRLTVL.

This clonotype was recorded at least ten times. The chain recombines TRBV5-6 with TRBJ2-1; D call uncertain. V was trimmed by 4 bases and J by 8 bases, leaving 13 bases between them. The V gene's germline CDR1 is SGHDT and CDR2 YYEEEE. The CDR3 loop spans 13 amino acids. This chain's CDR3 is CASSGVMGYEQFF. In nucleotides, the CDR3 is TGTGCCAGCAGCGGAGTCATGGGGTATGAGCAGTTCTTC.

This clonotype was seen many times. The chain has TRBV6-2 or TRBV6-3 and TRBJ1-5, with D perhaps matching TRBD1 (5 bases). Trimming took off 0 bases at V and 0 bases at J, with 12 bases between the two ends. From germline, CDR1 is MNHEY and CDR2 SVGEGT. The CDR3 length is 17 residues. The CDR3 is CASSYSGPVFSNQPQHF. The CDR3 DNA is TGTGCCAGCAGTTACTCGGGGCCAGTGTTTAGCAATCAGCCCCAGCATTTT.

This clonotype was detected many times. This chain uses TRBV5-1 with TRBJ2-7; TRBD2 might be the D (5 bases). Germline CDR1 SGHRS, CDR2 YFSETQ. There are 15 residues in the CDR3. Trimming removed 4 bases from V and 6 bases from J, with 20 bases in between. The CDR3, as DNA: TGCGCCAGCAGCCGGTCAACGGGATCCGCTGCCGAGCAGTACTTC. Translating gives CASSRSTGSAAEQYF.

Many counts were recorded for this clonotype. This rearrangement joins TRBV5-1 to TRBJ2-3; 9 positions agree with TRBD1. Germline trimming cut 0 bases from V and 6 bases from J; bases unmatched to any gene: 11. CDR1 and CDR2 (germline): SGHRS, YFSETQ. The CDR3 covers 17 residues. The CDR3 protein is CASSLVGIQGALDTQYF. The CDR3 DNA follows: TGCGCCAGCAGCTTGGTGGGAATACAGGGGGCATTGGATACGCAGTATTTT.

The chain uses TRBV3-1 and TRBJ2-3, with D possibly TRBD1 on 6 matching bases. Germline CDR1 and CDR2: LGHDT and YNNKEL (reference sequence). The V and J ends lost 1 base and 4 bases respectively, with 12 bases between them. This CDR3 has 15 amino acids. The CDR3: CASSQVIGGPDTQYF. The CDR3 bases are TGTGCCAGCAGCCAAGTGATAGGGGGTCCAGATACGCAGTATTTT.

For this clonotype: The germline gene is not matched at one end of the junction; a read error may be the cause. The CDR3 DNA reads TGTGTCAGCAGCGACACGTACTATTCACCCCTCCACTTT. Protein sequence: CVSSDTYYSPLHF. The chain links TRBV27 to TRBJ1-6; D remains ambiguous. This CDR3 has 13 residues. Germline loops: CDR1 MNHEY, CDR2 SMNVEV (reference sequence).

This clonotype was observed at least ten times. The chain has TRBV15 and TRBJ1-1, with TRBD1 matching over 8 bases. J was trimmed by 4 bases and V by 0 bases; bases with no gene match: 4. In germline, CDR1 is LNHNV, CDR2 YYDKDF (reference sequence). The CDR3 has 15 amino acids. The CDR3 DNA sequence: TGTGCCACCAGCAGAGAGGCAGGGGGCTTCACTGAAGCTTTCTTT. As protein: CATSREAGGFTEAFF.